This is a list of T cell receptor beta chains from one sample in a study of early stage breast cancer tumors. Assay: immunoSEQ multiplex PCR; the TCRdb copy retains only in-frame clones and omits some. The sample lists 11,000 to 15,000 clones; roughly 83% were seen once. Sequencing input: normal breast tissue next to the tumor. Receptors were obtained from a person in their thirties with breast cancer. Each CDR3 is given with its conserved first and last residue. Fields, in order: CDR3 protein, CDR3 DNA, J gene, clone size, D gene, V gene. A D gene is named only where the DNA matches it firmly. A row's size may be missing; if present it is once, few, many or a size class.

CDR3aa: CASSYSEGAKGGYTF
CDR3nt: TGTGCCAGCAGTTACTCGGAGGGGGCCAAAGGAGGCTACACCTTC
j_gene: TRBJ1-2
abundance: NA
d_gene: TRBD1
v_gene: TRBV6-5

CDR3aa: CASSLISGITTDTQYF
CDR3nt: TGCGCCAGCAGCTTGATTAGCGGGATAACGACAGATACGCAGTATTTT
j_gene: TRBJ2-3
abundance: few
d_gene: TRBD2
v_gene: TRBV5-1

CDR3aa: CASRTRSLDTQYF
CDR3nt: TGTGCCTCGCGGACTAGGTCCCTAGATACGCAGTATTTT
j_gene: TRBJ2-3
abundance: NA
d_gene: TRBD2
v_gene: TRBV6-5

CDR3aa: CASSYQGGNTGELFF
CDR3nt: TGTGCCAGCAGTTACCAGGGGGGGAACACCGGGGAGCTGTTTTTT
j_gene: TRBJ2-2
abundance: NA
d_gene: NA
v_gene: TRBV6-5

CDR3aa: CASDRGRTDTQYF
CDR3nt: TGTGCCAGCGATCGCGGGAGAACAGATACGCAGTATTTT
j_gene: TRBJ2-3
abundance: NA
d_gene: TRBD2
v_gene: TRBV6-1

CDR3aa: CASSYGAATDTQYF
CDR3nt: TGTGCCAGCAGTTATGGAGCGGCCACAGATACGCAGTATTTT
j_gene: TRBJ2-3
abundance: NA
d_gene: NA
v_gene: TRBV27

CDR3aa: CASSLGSTTDTQYF
CDR3nt: TGTGCCAGCAGCCTAGGGTCTACCACAGATACGCAGTATTTT
j_gene: TRBJ2-3
abundance: NA
d_gene: NA
v_gene: TRBV11-3

CDR3aa: CSVCLAGADTQYF
CDR3nt: TGCAGCGTCTGCCTAGCGGGAGCAGATACGCAGTATTTT
j_gene: TRBJ2-3
abundance: NA
d_gene: TRBD2
v_gene: TRBV29-1

CDR3aa: CASSLAAGGIYEQYF
CDR3nt: TGCGCCAGCAGCTTGGCCGCAGGGGGCATCTACGAGCAGTACTTC
j_gene: TRBJ2-7
abundance: NA
d_gene: TRBD1
v_gene: TRBV5-1

CDR3aa: CASSVGQGQSYEQYF
CDR3nt: TGTGCCAGCAGCGTGGGACAGGGCCAATCCTACGAGCAGTACTTC
j_gene: TRBJ2-7
abundance: few
d_gene: TRBD1
v_gene: TRBV5-4

CDR3aa: CAAKKRENTEAFF
CDR3nt: TGTGCCGCCAAAAAAAGGGAGAACACTGAAGCTTTCTTT
j_gene: TRBJ1-1
abundance: NA
d_gene: NA
v_gene: TRBV27

CDR3aa: CASSLGQGVFNEQFF
CDR3nt: TGTGCCAGCAGCTTGGGACAGGGGGTCTTCAATGAGCAGTTCTTC
j_gene: TRBJ2-1
abundance: NA
d_gene: TRBD1
v_gene: TRBV11-1

CDR3aa: CASSTGSSYNSPLHF
CDR3nt: TGTGCCAGCAGTACAGGGAGCTCCTATAATTCACCCCTCCACTTT
j_gene: TRBJ1-6
abundance: NA
d_gene: NA
v_gene: TRBV2

CDR3aa: CASSLIEVNTEAFF
CDR3nt: TGTGCCAGCAGCTTAATCGAGGTGAACACTGAAGCTTTCTTT
j_gene: TRBJ1-1
abundance: NA
d_gene: NA
v_gene: TRBV7-8

CDR3aa: CASSLRGRWETQYF
CDR3nt: TGTGCCAGCAGCTTAAGGGGGCGGTGGGAGACCCAGTACTTC
j_gene: TRBJ2-5
abundance: NA
d_gene: TRBD1
v_gene: TRBV7-2

CDR3aa: CASSFGPNQPDTQYF
CDR3nt: TGCGCCAGCAGCTTCGGACCCAACCAACCAGATACGCAGTATTTT
j_gene: TRBJ2-3
abundance: NA
d_gene: NA
v_gene: TRBV5-1

CDR3aa: CASSSRTSGSADTQYF
CDR3nt: TGTGCCAGCAGCTCCCGGACTAGCGGGAGCGCAGATACGCAGTATTTT
j_gene: TRBJ2-3
abundance: NA
d_gene: TRBD2
v_gene: TRBV7-8

CDR3aa: CASSYSRQGSTDTQYF
CDR3nt: TGTGCCAGCAGTTACTCCCGGCAGGGGAGCACAGATACGCAGTATTTT
j_gene: TRBJ2-3
abundance: NA
d_gene: NA
v_gene: TRBV6-5

CDR3aa: CASSLEAGGYNEKLFF
CDR3nt: TGTGCCAGCAGCTTAGAGGCAGGGGGCTATAATGAAAAACTGTTTTTT
j_gene: TRBJ1-4
abundance: NA
d_gene: TRBD1
v_gene: TRBV11-2

CDR3aa: CASSLLGVWSYEQYF
CDR3nt: TGTGCCAGCAGTTTACTAGGGGTTTGGTCCTACGAGCAGTACTTC
j_gene: TRBJ2-7
abundance: few
d_gene: NA
v_gene: TRBV27

CDR3aa: CASSQDIAGGTSTDTQYF
CDR3nt: TGTGCCAGCAGCCAAGACATAGCGGGAGGGACTAGCACAGATACGCAGTATTTT
j_gene: TRBJ2-3
abundance: NA
d_gene: TRBD2
v_gene: TRBV7-9

CDR3aa: CASSLSSRRNTIYF
CDR3nt: TGCGCCAGCAGCCTGAGCAGTCGGAGGAACACCATATATTTT
j_gene: TRBJ1-3
abundance: NA
d_gene: NA
v_gene: TRBV5-1

CDR3aa: CASTTGTSSYNEQFF
CDR3nt: TGTGCCAGCACCACAGGGACTTCTTCCTACAATGAGCAGTTCTTC
j_gene: TRBJ2-1
abundance: NA
d_gene: NA
v_gene: TRBV27

CDR3aa: CASSRKTSGEETQYF
CDR3nt: TGCGCCAGCAGCCGAAAAACTAGCGGGGAAGAGACCCAGTACTTC
j_gene: TRBJ2-5
abundance: NA
d_gene: TRBD2
v_gene: TRBV5-1

CDR3aa: CASSWDRENTEAFF
CDR3nt: TGTGCCAGCAGCTGGGACAGGGAGAACACTGAAGCTTTCTTT
j_gene: TRBJ1-1
abundance: NA
d_gene: TRBD1
v_gene: TRBV5-6

CDR3aa: CASTSGGTDTQYF
CDR3nt: TGTGCCAGCACTAGTGGGGGCACAGATACGCAGTATTTT
j_gene: TRBJ2-3
abundance: NA
d_gene: NA
v_gene: TRBV19

CDR3aa: CASSLAIQGGEKLFF
CDR3nt: TGTGCCAGCAGCTTAGCGATACAGGGTGGGGAAAAACTGTTTTTT
j_gene: TRBJ1-4
abundance: NA
d_gene: NA
v_gene: TRBV7-8

CDR3aa: CASSLGGGIPYNEQFF
CDR3nt: TGTGCCAGCAGCTTAGGGGGCGGGATTCCCTACAATGAGCAGTTCTTC
j_gene: TRBJ2-1
abundance: NA
d_gene: NA
v_gene: TRBV11-3

CDR3aa: CASSYWEGLNSPLHF
CDR3nt: TGTGCCAGCAGTTACTGGGAGGGGTTGAATTCACCCCTCCACTTT
j_gene: TRBJ1-6
abundance: few
d_gene: NA
v_gene: TRBV6-5

CDR3aa: CASSVEGGNTEAFF
CDR3nt: TGTGCCAGCAGCGTAGAGGGGGGGAACACTGAAGCTTTCTTT
j_gene: TRBJ1-1
abundance: NA
d_gene: NA
v_gene: TRBV9

CDR3aa: CAISESMVDEQYF
CDR3nt: TGTGCCATCAGTGAGTCGATGGTGGACGAGCAGTACTTC
j_gene: TRBJ2-7
abundance: NA
d_gene: NA
v_gene: TRBV10-3

CDR3aa: CASSERREGQYF
CDR3nt: TGTGCCAGCAGTGAAAGGCGGGAGGGACAGTATTTT
j_gene: TRBJ2-3
abundance: NA
d_gene: TRBD2
v_gene: TRBV2